The 25 T cell receptor beta chains below come from one sample, sequenced in a study of blood T cell repertoires in COVID-19. The data were produced by immunoSEQ multiplex PCR, yet TCRdb's version contains in-frame clones alone and is incomplete. This table holds hundreds of thousands of clones, roughly nine tenths found once. Sequencing used peripheral blood. The receptor set was obtained from a middle-aged man with acute or convalescent COVID-19.

V and J are TRBV28 and TRBJ2-1; 8 bases are a match to TRBD2. V shed 4 bases and J 3 bases; nucleotides not matched to a gene: 8. This CDR3 has 16 residues. Germline values: CDR1 MDHEN, CDR2 SYDVKM. In DNA, the CDR3 is TGTGCCAGCAGTTCAGCCTCGGGAGGGGACTACAATGAGCAGTTCTTC. It codes for CASSSASGGDYNEQFF.

This clone came up a few times. J is TRBJ2-7 and V is TRBV3-1 (or the pseudogene TRBV3-2); 7 bases align to TRBD1. This CDR3 contains 17 residues. With 0 bases clipped from V and 6 bases from J, the junction kept 14 bases outside the gene matches. Looked up from germline, CDR1 is LGHDT and CDR2 is YNNKEL (reference sequence). The CDR3 here is CASSQDPTGYSSGEQYF. In nucleotides, the CDR3 is TGTGCCAGCAGCCAAGATCCGACAGGGTATAGTAGTGGCGAGCAGTACTTC.

A remark on this clone: The same CDR3 arises from other DNA sequences in this sample as well. This chain's CDR3 is CASSPTGYGYTF. CDR3 in DNA: TGTGCCAGCAGCCCGACAGGCTATGGCTACACCTTC. The chain employs TRBV5-4 and TRBJ1-2; the D gene is possibly TRBD1 (6 bases). The CDR3 covers 12 residues. Germline CDR1 is SGHNT and CDR2 is YYREEE (reference sequence). The V end lost 4 bases, the J end lost 4 bases, and 8 bases lay between the germline ends.

The chain links TRBV2 to TRBJ2-3; D is unclear. In germline, CDR1 is SNHLY, CDR2 FYNNEI. This CDR3 region has 16 residues. Trimming pared 7 bases from V and 3 bases from J, leaving 20 bases between. For the CDR3, the DNA is TGTGCCAGCACCCCTCGCGTATTAAGTCAAACAGATACGCAGTATTTT. Its protein product is CASTPRVLSQTDTQYF.

The rearrangement joins TRBV5-6 to TRBJ2-2, with a possible D match to TRBD2 (7 bases). Germline CDR1 and CDR2: SGHDT and YYEEEE. The CDR3 extends over 15 amino acids. V lost 4 bases and J lost 6, with 16 bases in between. The CDR3 DNA follows: TGTGCCAGCAGCCCCACGACGGGGGGCGCCGGGGAGCTGTTTTTT. Amino acids: CASSPTTGGAGELFF.

The rearrangement uses TRBV5-1 and TRBJ2-7, with D perhaps matching TRBD2 (6 bases). This CDR3 comprises 15 residues. Germline CDR1 and CDR2: SGHRS and YFSETQ. Trimming cost V 4 bases and J 1 base, with 15 bases left between them. CDR3 in amino acids: CASSRFQRASYEQYF. In DNA form, the CDR3 reads TGCGCCAGCAGCAGGTTCCAGCGGGCATCCTACGAGCAGTACTTC.

The V and J genes are TRBV3-1 (or the pseudogene TRBV3-2) and TRBJ2-1; the D gene is possibly TRBD2 (5 bases). The CDR3 has 17 residues. The V end was cut by 0 bases, the J end by 0 bases, with 12 bases between. Germline loops: CDR1 LGHDT, CDR2 YNNKEL (reference sequence). CDR3 nucleotides: TGTGCCAGCAGCCAAGAGGGGAGTTACGCCTCCTACAATGAGCAGTTCTTC. Its protein is CASSQEGSYASYNEQFF.

The chain combines TRBV28 with TRBJ1-5; a weak D match, TRBD1 (5 bases). Between the trimmed V and J ends, which lost 2 bases and 5 bases, there was a span of 19 bases. The length of the CDR3 is 17 residues. In germline, CDR1 is MDHEN, CDR2 SYDVKM. The CDR3 coding sequence is TGTGCCAGCAGTTTAAGGTTGGGGGTGGGGGGAGATCAGCCCCAGCATTTT. Protein product: CASSLRLGVGGDQPQHF.

The rearrangement links TRBV14 to TRBJ2-7, with D possibly TRBD1 on 6 matching bases. Germline loops: CDR1 SGHDN, CDR2 FVKESK. V was clipped by 4 bases and J by 0 bases, with 13 bases between them. This CDR3 comprises 15 residues. The CDR3 DNA sequence: TGTGCCAGCAGCCTCGGACAGACGCTCTCCTACGAGCAGTACTTC. This translates into CASSLGQTLSYEQYF.

The chain has TRBV7-9 and TRBJ1-2; possible D gene TRBD1, 6 bases. The germline V and J ends were trimmed by 3 bases and 2 bases, with 13 bases remaining between them. There are 15 residues in the CDR3. Germline V CDR1 and CDR2: SEHNR, FQNEAQ (reference sequence). CDR3 sequence: CASSFGQGSNYGYTF. As DNA, the CDR3 is TGTGCCAGCAGCTTTGGGCAGGGGTCCAACTATGGCTACACCTTC. Combining the CDR3 with reference TRBV7-9 and TRBJ1-2 gives the whole variable domain DTGVSQNPRHKITKRGQNVTFRCDPISEHNRLYWYRQTLGQGPEFLTYFQNEAQLEKSRLLSDRFSAERPKGSFSTLEIQRTEQGDSAMYLCASSFGQGSNYGYTFGSGTRLTVV.

The gene calls are TRBV19 and TRBJ2-7, with D possibly being TRBD1 (6 bases). CDR3 length equals 13 residues. V was shortened by 4 bases and J by 3 bases, with 10 bases between the two germline ends. CDR1 and CDR2 (germline): LNHDA, SQIVND (reference sequence). CDR3 nucleotides: TGTGCCAGTAGTACGCAAGGGGGCTACGAGCAGTACTTC. Its protein is CASSTQGGYEQYF.

The chain joins TRBV2 to TRBJ2-7, with TRBD2 matching over 8 bases. CDR1 SNHLY and CDR2 FYNNEI come from the germline V gene. This CDR3 has 15 residues. The ends lost 6 bases at V and 0 bases at J; junction bases unmatched: 7. The CDR3 DNA reads as TGTGCCAGCAGCAAACTAGCGGTCGGCTCCTACGAGCAGTACTTC. Translation gives CASSKLAVGSYEQYF.

J is TRBJ1-1 and V is TRBV5-1; maybe TRBD1 (6 bases). V was shortened by 2 bases and J by 4 bases, with 21 bases between the two germline ends. CDR3 length equals 17 residues. Looked up from germline, CDR1 is SGHRS and CDR2 is YFSETQ. CDR3 sequence reads: CASSLKRPGTKTTEAFF. In DNA form, the CDR3 reads TGCGCCAGCAGCTTAAAAAGACCCGGGACAAAGACCACTGAAGCTTTCTTT. Drawing the rest from reference TRBV5-1 and TRBJ1-1, the complete variable domain is KAGVTQTPRYLIKTRGQQVTLSCSPISGHRSVSWYQQTPGQGLQFLFEYFSETQRNKGNFPGRFSGRQFSNSRSEMNVSTLELGDSALYLCASSLKRPGTKTTEAFFGQGTRLTVV.

The chain uses TRBV1 and TRBJ2-7; the table's D call, TRBD1, has no DNA check behind it. TRBV1 is classified as a pseudogene. This CDR3 spans 16 amino acids. The CDR3 sequence: CTSWPYSLRGSYEQYF. The DNA of the CDR3 is TGCACCAGCTGGCCATACTCCCTCAGGGGCTCCTACGAGCAGTACTTC.

The chain combines TRBV29-1 with TRBJ1-2, with D unresolved. V was clipped by 0 bases and J by 2 bases, with 13 bases between them. The CDR3 is 15 residues long. The germline V gene has CDR1 SQVTM and CDR2 ANQGSEA. Here the CDR3 reads CSVEDRERVNYGYTF. DNA of the CDR3: TGCAGCGTTGAAGATCGGGAGCGAGTGAACTATGGCTACACCTTC.

The gene calls are TRBV5-1 and TRBJ2-2; no reliable D call. This CDR3 has 16 amino acids. Trimming cost V 7 bases and J 7 bases, with 23 bases left between them. Germline V lookup: CDR1 SGHRS, CDR2 YFSETQ. This CDR3 is CASSSEKVSNIGELFF. As DNA, the CDR3 is TGCGCCAGCTCCTCGGAGAAGGTATCAAATATCGGGGAGCTGTTTTTT.

The chain has TRBV28 and TRBJ2-1, with D uncertain. The CDR3 extends over 14 amino acids. V lost 2 bases and J 8 bases, leaving 13 bases between the germline ends. The V gene's germline CDR1 is MDHEN and CDR2 SYDVKM. CDR3 sequence (DNA): TGTGCCAGCAGTTTACTGCCTAGTGGTGATGAGCAGTTCTTC. Protein sequence: CASSLLPSGDEQFF.

The rearrangement links TRBV5-8 to TRBJ2-7; 12 bases align to TRBD2. The length of the CDR3 is 17 residues. Germline CDR1 SGHTS, CDR2 YDEGEE. V was clipped by 2 bases and J by 5 bases; unmatched bases: 11. In DNA form, the CDR3 reads TGTGCCAGCAGCTTACTCCTGAGACTAGCGGGAGACGACGAGCAGTACTTC. It yields the protein CASSLLLRLAGDDEQYF.

About this clone: Other DNA sequences from this sample encode an identical CDR3 as well. The J gene is TRBJ2-3, the V gene TRBV3-1 (or the pseudogene TRBV3-2); D is uncertain. The CDR3 is made up of 14 amino acids. CDR1 and CDR2 from the germline V gene are LGHDT and YNNKEL (reference sequence). Trimming removed 1 base at V and 0 bases at J, with 5 bases between. This chain's CDR3 is CASSQGASTDTQYF. The CDR3 region has the DNA TGTGCCAGCAGCCAAGGAGCGAGCACAGATACGCAGTATTTT.

The chain joins TRBV28 to TRBJ1-4, with 8 positions matching TRBD1. CDR3 length equals 16 residues. The ends lost 1 base at V and 4 bases at J; junction bases unmatched: 5. From germline, CDR1 is MDHEN and CDR2 SYDVKM. The CDR3 reads CASSLLVTGGNEKLFF. CDR3 in DNA: TGTGCCAGCAGTTTATTAGTCACAGGGGGTAATGAAAAACTGTTTTTT.

The V call is TRBV5-4, the J call TRBJ2-7; the match to TRBD2 covers 14 bases. There are 15 residues in the CDR3. Germline trimming cut 2 bases from V and 6 bases from J; bases unmatched to any gene: 4. CDR1 is SGHNT and CDR2 is YYREEE in the germline V gene (reference sequence). The CDR3 is CASSLPGLAGVEQYF. The CDR3 nucleotides are TGTGCCAGCAGCTTACCGGGACTAGCGGGGGTCGAGCAGTACTTC.

The chain uses TRBV15 and TRBJ1-5, with no clear D. In germline, CDR1 is LNHNV, CDR2 YYDKDF (reference sequence). The CDR3 sequence is 17 residues long. V was shortened by 2 bases and J by 0 bases, with 14 bases between the two germline ends. The CDR3 spells CATSRQKQTHSNQPQHF. Written as DNA, the CDR3 is TGTGCCACCAGCAGACAAAAACAGACCCATAGCAATCAGCCCCAGCATTTT.

CDR3 sequence (DNA): TGCGCCAGCAGCCAAGGGGGACAGGGGGCGCCTGGCTACACCTTC. This encodes CASSQGGQGAPGYTF. V gene TRBV4-1 combines with J gene TRBJ1-2; 12 bases fit TRBD1. With 1 base clipped from V and 7 bases from J, the junction kept 4 bases outside the gene matches. CDR1 MGHRA and CDR2 YSYEKL come from the germline V gene. The length of the CDR3 is 15 residues.

The V call is TRBV7-8, the J call TRBJ2-7; TRBD1 might be the D (6 bases). V lost 2 bases and J 2 bases, leaving 10 bases between the germline ends. The germline CDR1 and CDR2 sequences are SGHVS and FQNEAQ. The CDR3 runs to 14 residues. The CDR3 DNA sequence: TGTGCCAGCAGCTTACCGGACAGACCCTACGAGCAGTACTTC. Protein product: CASSLPDRPYEQYF. Full variable domain (outside the CDR3, taken from reference TRBV7-8 and TRBJ2-7): GAGVSQSPRYKVAKRGQDVALRCDPISGHVSLFWYQQALGQGPEFLTYFQNEAQLDKSGLPSDRFFAERPEGSVSTLKIQRTQQEDSAVYLCASSLPDRPYEQYFGPGTRLTVT.

CDR3 sequence: CASSQGLASGANVLTF. DNA of the CDR3: TGCGCCAGCAGCCAAGGCCTGGCCTCTGGGGCCAACGTCCTGACTTTC. The V call is TRBV4-1, the J call TRBJ2-6; the D is unclear. Germline CDR1 MGHRA, CDR2 YSYEKL. The CDR3 has 16 residues. V was trimmed by 1 base and J by 0 bases, leaving 7 bases between them.